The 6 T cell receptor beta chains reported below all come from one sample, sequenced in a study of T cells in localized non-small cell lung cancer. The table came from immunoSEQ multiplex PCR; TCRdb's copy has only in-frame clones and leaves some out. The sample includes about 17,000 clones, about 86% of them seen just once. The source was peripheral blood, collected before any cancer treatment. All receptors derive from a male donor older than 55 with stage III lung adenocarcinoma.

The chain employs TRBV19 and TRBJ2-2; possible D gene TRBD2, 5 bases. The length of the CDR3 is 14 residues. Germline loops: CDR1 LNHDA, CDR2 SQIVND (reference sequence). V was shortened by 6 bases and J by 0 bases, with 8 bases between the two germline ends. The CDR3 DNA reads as TGTGCCAGTAGCCAGAGGGCGAACACCGGGGAGCTGTTTTTT. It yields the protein CASSQRANTGELFF.

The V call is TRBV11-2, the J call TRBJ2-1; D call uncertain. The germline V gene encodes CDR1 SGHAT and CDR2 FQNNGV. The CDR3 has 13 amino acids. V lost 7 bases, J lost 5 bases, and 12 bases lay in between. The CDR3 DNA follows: TGTGCCAGCATCCCGATTAGTAACAATGAGCAGTTCTTC. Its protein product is CASIPISNNEQFF.

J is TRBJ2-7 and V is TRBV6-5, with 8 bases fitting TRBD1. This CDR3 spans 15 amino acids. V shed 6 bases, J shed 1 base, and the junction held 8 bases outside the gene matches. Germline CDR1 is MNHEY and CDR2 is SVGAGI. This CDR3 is CASRPPDRASYEQYF. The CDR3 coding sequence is TGTGCCAGCAGGCCCCCGGACAGGGCTTCCTACGAGCAGTACTTC.

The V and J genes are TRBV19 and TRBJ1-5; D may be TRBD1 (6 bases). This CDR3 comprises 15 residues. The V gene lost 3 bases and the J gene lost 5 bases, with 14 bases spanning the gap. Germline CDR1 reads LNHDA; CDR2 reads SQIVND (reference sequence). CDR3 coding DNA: TGTGCCAGTAGTATCAAAACAGGGAAGCATCAGCCCCAGCATTTT. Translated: CASSIKTGKHQPQHF.

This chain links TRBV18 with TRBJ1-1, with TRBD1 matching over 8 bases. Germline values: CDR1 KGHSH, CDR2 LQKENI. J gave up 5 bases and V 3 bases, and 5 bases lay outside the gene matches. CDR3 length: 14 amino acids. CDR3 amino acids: CASSPGQGVTEAFF. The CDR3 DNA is TGTGCCAGCTCACCCGGACAGGGAGTAACTGAAGCTTTCTTT.

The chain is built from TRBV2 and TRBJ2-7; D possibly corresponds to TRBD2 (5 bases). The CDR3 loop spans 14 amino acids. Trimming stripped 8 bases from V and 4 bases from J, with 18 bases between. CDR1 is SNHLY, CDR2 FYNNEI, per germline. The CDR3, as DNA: TGTGCCAGCCTCGGACTCCTAAGCCTTTACGAGCAGTACTTC. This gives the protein CASLGLLSLYEQYF.